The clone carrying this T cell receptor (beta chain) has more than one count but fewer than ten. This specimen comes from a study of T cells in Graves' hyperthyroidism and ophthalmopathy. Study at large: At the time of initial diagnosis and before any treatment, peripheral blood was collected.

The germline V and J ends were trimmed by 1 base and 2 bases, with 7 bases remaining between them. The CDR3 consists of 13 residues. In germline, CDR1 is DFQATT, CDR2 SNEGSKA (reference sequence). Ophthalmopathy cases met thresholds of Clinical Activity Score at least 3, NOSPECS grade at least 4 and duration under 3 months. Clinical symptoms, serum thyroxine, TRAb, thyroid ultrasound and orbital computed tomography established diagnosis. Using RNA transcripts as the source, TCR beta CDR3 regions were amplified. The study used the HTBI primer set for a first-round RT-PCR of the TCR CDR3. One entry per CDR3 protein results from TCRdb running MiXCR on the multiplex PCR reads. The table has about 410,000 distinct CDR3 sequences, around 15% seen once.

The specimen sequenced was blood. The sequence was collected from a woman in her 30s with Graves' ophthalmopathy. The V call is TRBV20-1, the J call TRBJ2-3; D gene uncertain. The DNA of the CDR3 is TGCAGTGCTAGAGGGCCCCACACAGATACGCAGTATTTT. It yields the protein CSARGPHTDTQYF.